A single sample gave rise to the 27 T cell receptor beta chains below, sequenced in a study of blood T cell repertoires in COVID-19. Assay: immunoSEQ multiplex PCR; the TCRdb copy retains only in-frame clones and omits some. The sample has some 76,000 clones, roughly 87% seen once. Sample: peripheral blood. These receptors all stem from a man between 45 and 60 years old with acute or convalescent COVID-19.

The genes are TRBV2 and TRBJ2-7; 7 bases map to TRBD1. V was clipped by 9 bases and J by 2 bases; unmatched bases: 7. CDR1 is SNHLY, CDR2 FYNNEI, per germline. This CDR3 region has 13 residues. The CDR3 coding sequence is TGTGCCAGTAGCCGGGACAGCCCCTACGAGCAGTACTTC. Translating gives CASSRDSPYEQYF.

The V gene is TRBV2, the J gene TRBJ1-6; 10 bases are shared with TRBD1. Germline CDR1 SNHLY, CDR2 FYNNEI. There are 15 residues in the CDR3. With 3 bases clipped from V and 10 bases from J, the junction kept 6 bases outside the gene matches. The CDR3 is CASSEGTGDRSPLHF. CDR3 DNA sequence: TGTGCCAGCAGTGAGGGGACAGGGGATCGGTCACCCCTCCACTTT. The whole variable domain, filled in from reference TRBV2 and TRBJ1-6, reads EPEVTQTPSHQVTQMGQEVILRCVPISNHLYFYWYRQILGQKVEFLVSFYNNEISEKSEIFDDQFSVERPDGSNFTLKIRSTKLEDSAMYFCASSEGTGDRSPLHFGNGTRLTVT.

This chain joins TRBV6-4 and TRBJ1-5; D gene ambiguous. Trimming took off 0 bases at V and 9 bases at J, with 6 bases between the two ends. This CDR3 contains 12 residues. The V gene's germline CDR1 is MRHNA and CDR2 SNTAGT. The chain's CDR3 is CASSDSGGPQHF. CDR3 in DNA: TGTGCCAGCAGTGACTCGGGAGGGCCCCAGCATTTT.

DNA for the CDR3: TGTGCCAGCAGTTTAACTAGCTCCTACGAGCAGTACTTC. It translates to CASSLTSSYEQYF. The chain combines TRBV27 with TRBJ2-7, with TRBD2 as a possible D gene (5 bases). Germline V gene sequence: CDR1 MNHEY, CDR2 SMNVEV (reference sequence). The germline V and J ends were trimmed by 2 bases and 0 bases, with 5 bases remaining between them. CDR3 length equals 13 residues.

This clone turned up a few times. The CDR3 DNA is TGTGCCAGCAGTTACTACGCTAGCGGGGGGGCCGATGAGCAGTTCTTC. Translating gives CASSYYASGGADEQFF. The chain uses TRBV6-5 and TRBJ2-1; TRBD2 aligns across 12 bases. The CDR3 covers 16 residues. CDR1 MNHEY and CDR2 SVGAGI come from the germline V gene. With 1 base clipped from V and 8 bases from J, the junction kept 6 bases outside the gene matches.

The chain employs TRBV6-5 and TRBJ1-4; D is undetermined. This CDR3 has 16 residues. V dropped 0 bases and J dropped 0 bases, with 8 bases sitting between them. From germline, CDR1 is MNHEY and CDR2 SVGAGI. Here the CDR3 reads CASSYSRATTNEKLFF. The CDR3 DNA follows: TGTGCCAGCAGTTACTCGAGGGCAACAACTAATGAAAAACTGTTTTTT.

There are a few counts of this clone. The genes are TRBV19 and TRBJ2-7, with no clear D. This CDR3 has 14 amino acids. Trimming pared 4 bases from V and 6 bases from J, leaving 16 bases between. CDR1 is LNHDA and CDR2 is SQIVND in the germline V gene (reference sequence). CDR3 in amino acids: CASSTGSPGLEQYF. CDR3 bases: TGTGCCAGTAGTACAGGCTCACCCGGTCTCGAGCAGTACTTC.

This clone was picked up one time. V is TRBV14 and J is TRBJ1-2; D possibly corresponds to TRBD1 (6 bases). V lost 4 bases, J lost 7 bases, and 10 bases lay in between. The germline V gene has CDR1 SGHDN and CDR2 FVKESK. There are 12 residues in the CDR3. The CDR3 nucleotides read TGTGCCAGCAGCCTACAGGGTGGTGGCTACACCTTC. This sequence encodes CASSLQGGGYTF.

A remark on this clone: The same CDR3 is also encoded by other DNA sequences in this sample. This rearrangement joins TRBV7-2 to TRBJ1-6; a possible D gene is TRBD1 (6 bases). Germline CDR1 and CDR2: SGHTA and FQGNSA. This CDR3 is built from 15 residues. V shed 0 bases and J shed 6 bases, with 9 bases lying between them. The CDR3 nucleotides read TGTGCCAGCAGCTTAGCGACAGGCCTTAATTCACCCCTCCACTTT. It encodes CASSLATGLNSPLHF.

V usage is TRBV6-5 and J usage is TRBJ2-7; tentative D call: TRBD1 (5 bases). V lost 6 bases, J lost 6 bases, and 15 bases lay in between. CDR3 length: 13 amino acids. Germline CDR1 reads MNHEY; CDR2 reads SVGAGI. The CDR3 here is CASSQGGGGEQYF. The CDR3 nucleotides read TGTGCCAGCAGCCAGGGCGGTGGTGGCGAGCAGTACTTC.

This clone has more than one count but fewer than ten. The chain uses TRBV10-3 and TRBJ2-2; 9 nucleotides agree with TRBD2. The CDR3 is 16 residues long. Germline V CDR1 and CDR2: ENHRY, SYGVKD. The J segment lost 7 bases and the V segment lost 6 bases, leaving 12 bases of the junction unmatched. As DNA, the CDR3 is TGTGCCATCAGCGTCGCCGGGACTAGCCTCGACGGGGAGCTGTTTTTT. It specifies CAISVAGTSLDGELFF.

The rearrangement uses TRBV6-6 and TRBJ2-1; 7 bases map to TRBD2. CDR3 length: 13 amino acids. With V trimmed by 2 bases and J by 6 bases, 1 base remained unmatched. The germline gives CDR1 MNHNY, CDR2 SVGAGI (reference sequence). CDR3 coding DNA: TGTGCCAGCAGTTACGCTAGCGGCAATGAGCAGTTCTTC. This codes for CASSYASGNEQFF.

This chain links TRBV4-3 with TRBJ1-2; the D is unclear. Germline CDR1 is LGHNA and CDR2 is YSLEER. V lost 0 bases and J 6 bases, leaving 14 bases between the germline ends. This CDR3 has 15 residues. CDR3: CASSQDIAGINGYTF. The DNA of the CDR3 is TGCGCCAGCAGCCAAGATATCGCAGGTATAAATGGCTACACCTTC.

V is TRBV5-1 and J is TRBJ2-5; TRBD1 matches 11 bases. The V and J ends lost 0 bases and 5 bases, in that order; junction bases with no gene match: 6. Germline assignment: CDR1 SGHRS and CDR2 YFSETQ. CDR3 length: 16 residues. The CDR3 DNA sequence: TGCGCCAGCAGCTTGGGCGGGACAGGGGGAATGGAGACCCAGTACTTC. This codes for CASSLGGTGGMETQYF.

The gene calls are TRBV6-2 or TRBV6-3 and TRBJ1-2; D gene unclear. V shed 2 bases and J shed 2 bases, with 3 bases lying between them. Germline V gene sequence: CDR1 MNHEY, CDR2 SVGEGT. The CDR3 runs 12 residues. The CDR3 DNA sequence: TGTGCCAGCAGTTACCCAAACTATGGCTACACCTTC. Translating gives CASSYPNYGYTF.

V gene TRBV2 combines with J gene TRBJ2-7; 13 bases align to TRBD2. Germline CDR1 SNHLY, CDR2 FYNNEI. The J segment lost 6 bases and the V segment lost 6 bases, leaving 5 bases of the junction unmatched. The CDR3 length is 14 residues. DNA for the CDR3: TGTGCCAGCAGCGGGACTAGCGGGGCCCTCGAGCAGTACTTC. Translating it yields CASSGTSGALEQYF.

V and J are TRBV2 and TRBJ1-5, with D perhaps TRBD1 (5 bases). Trimming took off 5 bases at V and 6 bases at J, with 11 bases between the two ends. Germline values: CDR1 SNHLY, CDR2 FYNNEI. The CDR3 is 13 residues long. The CDR3 loop is CASSPPGLQPQHF. The CDR3 bases are TGTGCCAGCAGTCCCCCAGGGCTTCAGCCCCAGCATTTT. Drawing the rest from reference TRBV2 and TRBJ1-5, the complete variable domain is EPEVTQTPSHQVTQMGQEVILRCVPISNHLYFYWYRQILGQKVEFLVSFYNNEISEKSEIFDDQFSVERPDGSNFTLKIRSTKLEDSAMYFCASSPPGLQPQHFGDGTRLSIL.

This sequence joins TRBV7-2 and TRBJ2-3; 9 nucleotides match TRBD2. J was trimmed by 3 bases and V by 4 bases; bases with no gene match: 5. Germline lookup yields CDR1 SGHTA and CDR2 FQGNSA. The CDR3 contains 15 residues. Here the CDR3 reads CASSSSSGVTDTQYF. The CDR3 DNA reads TGTGCCAGCAGCTCCTCTAGCGGGGTAACAGATACGCAGTATTTT.

This chain links TRBV11-2 with TRBJ2-2; TRBD1 agrees at 7 bases. V shed 3 bases, J shed 2 bases, and the junction held 3 bases outside the gene matches. There are 15 residues in the CDR3. The germline V gene encodes CDR1 SGHAT and CDR2 FQNNGV. DNA of the CDR3: TGTGCCAGCAGCTTTACAGGGGCCAACACCGGGGAGCTGTTTTTT. Translating gives CASSFTGANTGELFF.

J is TRBJ2-5 and V is TRBV24-1, with 8 bases identical to TRBD2. Germline CDR1 is KGHDR and CDR2 is SFDVKD. Unmatched junction bases numbered 2, after V lost 2 bases and J lost 4 bases. The CDR3 covers 14 residues. CDR3 loop: CATSDSGGVETQYF. In DNA form, the CDR3 reads TGTGCCACCAGTGATTCGGGAGGGGTAGAGACCCAGTACTTC.

The rearrangement joins TRBV3-1 (or the pseudogene TRBV3-2) to TRBJ1-4; tentative D call: TRBD1 (6 bases). Germline CDR1 LGHDT, CDR2 YNNKEL (reference sequence). This CDR3 is built from 13 residues. V lost 3 bases and J 8 bases, leaving 10 bases between the germline ends. CDR3 amino acids: CASSHRGGEKLFF. The CDR3 nucleotides are TGTGCCAGCAGCCACAGGGGTGGCGAAAAACTGTTTTTT.

V is TRBV6-1 and J is TRBJ1-5; D may be TRBD1 (6 bases). V was cut by 2 bases and J by 2 bases, with 10 bases left in between. CDR1 MNHNS and CDR2 SASEGT come from the germline V gene. The CDR3 totals 15 residues. In DNA, the CDR3 is TGTGCCAGCAGTGAATTGCGACAGGGCAATCAGCCCCAGCATTTT. Amino acids: CASSELRQGNQPQHF.

The chain has TRBV18 and TRBJ2-6; 11 nucleotides line up with TRBD1. The CDR3 length is 20 residues. With V trimmed by 6 bases and J by 2 bases, 15 bases remained unmatched. Germline V gene lookup returns CDR1 KGHSH and CDR2 LQKENI. Here the CDR3 DNA reads TGTGCCAGCTCCCCCCGCCGAGGTTGGGACAGGGGGACTGGGGCCAACGTCCTGACTTTC. It specifies CASSPRRGWDRGTGANVLTF.

This sequence joins TRBV25-1 and TRBJ2-3; D is undetermined. Trimming left V 10 bases short and J 7 bases short, with 9 bases between. The CDR3 runs to 10 residues. The germline CDR1 and CDR2 sequences are MGHDK and SYGVNS. CDR3 loop: CATRANTQYF. The CDR3 DNA reads TGTGCCACCCGAGCCAATACGCAGTATTTT.

The V and J genes are TRBV11-1 and TRBJ2-1; D gene ambiguous. Trimming took off 4 bases at V and 4 bases at J, with 11 bases between the two ends. CDR3 length: 14 residues. Germline CDR1 is SGHAT and CDR2 is FQDESV (reference sequence). CDR3 region: CASSSASHYNEQFF. DNA for the CDR3: TGTGCCAGCAGCTCTGCTTCACATTACAATGAGCAGTTCTTC.

The chain employs TRBV19 and TRBJ1-2, with a weak D call TRBD1 (6 bases). Looked up from germline, CDR1 is LNHDA and CDR2 is SQIVND (reference sequence). The CDR3 is 14 residues long. Deletions cut 10 bases from V and 7 bases from J, with 22 bases between. DNA for the CDR3: TGTGCCACCACATCCAGGGGTTTTTCGCGTGGCTACACCTTC. It translates to CATTSRGFSRGYTF.

V usage is TRBV2 and J usage is TRBJ1-5; no clear D. Trimming stripped 2 bases from V and 3 bases from J, with 11 bases between. CDR3 size: 15 residues. Germline V gives CDR1 SNHLY, CDR2 FYNNEI. The CDR3 DNA reads as TGTGCCAGCAGTGAAACCGATAGAATCAATCAGCCCCAGCATTTT. Encoded protein: CASSETDRINQPQHF.